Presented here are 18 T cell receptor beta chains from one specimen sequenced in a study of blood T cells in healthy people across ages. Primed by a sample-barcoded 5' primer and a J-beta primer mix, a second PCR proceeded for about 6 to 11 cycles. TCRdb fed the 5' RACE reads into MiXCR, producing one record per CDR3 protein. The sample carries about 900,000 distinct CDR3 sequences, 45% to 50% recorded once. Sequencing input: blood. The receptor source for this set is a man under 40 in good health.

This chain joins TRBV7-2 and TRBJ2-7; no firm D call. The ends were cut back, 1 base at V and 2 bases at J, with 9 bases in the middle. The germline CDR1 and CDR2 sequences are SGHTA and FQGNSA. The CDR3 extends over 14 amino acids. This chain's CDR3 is CASSLGRIPYEQYF. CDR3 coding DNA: TGTGCCAGCAGCTTAGGGCGGATACCCTACGAGCAGTACTTC.

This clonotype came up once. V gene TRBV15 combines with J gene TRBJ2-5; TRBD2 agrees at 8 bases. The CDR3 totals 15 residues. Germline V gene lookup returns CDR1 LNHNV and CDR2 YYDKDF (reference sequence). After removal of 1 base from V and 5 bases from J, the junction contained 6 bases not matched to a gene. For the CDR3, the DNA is TGTGCCACCAGCAGAGCCAGCGGGGGAATGGAGACCCAGTACTTC. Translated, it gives CATSRASGGMETQYF.

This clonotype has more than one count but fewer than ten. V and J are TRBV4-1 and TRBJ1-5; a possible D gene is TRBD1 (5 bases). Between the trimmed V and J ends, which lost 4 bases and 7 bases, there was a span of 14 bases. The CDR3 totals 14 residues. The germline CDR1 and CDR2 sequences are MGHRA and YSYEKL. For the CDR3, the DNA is TGCGCCAGCAGCCGCATACAGGTAAAGCAGCCCCAGCATTTT. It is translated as CASSRIQVKQPQHF.

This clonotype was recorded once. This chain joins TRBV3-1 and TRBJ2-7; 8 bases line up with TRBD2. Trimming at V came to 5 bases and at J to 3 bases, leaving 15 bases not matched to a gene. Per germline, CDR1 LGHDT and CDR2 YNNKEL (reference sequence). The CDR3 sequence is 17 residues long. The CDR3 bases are TGTGCCAGCAGCTCAGGGATAAAGGGACTAGTATTCTACGAGCAGTACTTC. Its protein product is CASSSGIKGLVFYEQYF.

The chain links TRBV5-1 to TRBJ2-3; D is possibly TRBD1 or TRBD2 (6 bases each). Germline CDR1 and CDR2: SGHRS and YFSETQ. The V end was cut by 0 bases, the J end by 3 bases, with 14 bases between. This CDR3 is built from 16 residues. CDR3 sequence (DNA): TGCGCCAGCAGCTTGGTCACGGGGGCGCGTACAGATACGCAGTATTTT. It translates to CASSLVTGARTDTQYF.

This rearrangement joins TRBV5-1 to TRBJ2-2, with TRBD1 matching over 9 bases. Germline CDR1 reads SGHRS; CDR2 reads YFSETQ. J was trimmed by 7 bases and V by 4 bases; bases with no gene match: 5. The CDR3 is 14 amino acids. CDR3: CASSPGQGGGELFF. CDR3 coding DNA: TGCGCCAGCAGCCCGGGACAGGGAGGCGGGGAGCTGTTTTTT.

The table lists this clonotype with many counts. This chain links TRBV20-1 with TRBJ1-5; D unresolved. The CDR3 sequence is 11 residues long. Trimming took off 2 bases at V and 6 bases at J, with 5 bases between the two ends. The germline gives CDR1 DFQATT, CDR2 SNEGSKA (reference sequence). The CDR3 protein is CSARPIQPQHF. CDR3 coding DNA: TGCAGTGCTAGACCTATTCAGCCCCAGCATTTT.

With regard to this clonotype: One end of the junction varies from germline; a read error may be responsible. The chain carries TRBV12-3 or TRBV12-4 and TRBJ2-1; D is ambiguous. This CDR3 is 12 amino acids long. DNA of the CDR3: TGTGCCACCAGTCGAGTTTACAATGAGCAGTTCTTC. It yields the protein CATSRVYNEQFF.

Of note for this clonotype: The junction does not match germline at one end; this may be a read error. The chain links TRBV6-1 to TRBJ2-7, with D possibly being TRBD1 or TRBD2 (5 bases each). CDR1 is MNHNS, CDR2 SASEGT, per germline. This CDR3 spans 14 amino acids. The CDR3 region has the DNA TGTACCAGCAGTGAATCGGGGCCCTCCTACGAGCAGTACTTC. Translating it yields CTSSESGPSYEQYF.

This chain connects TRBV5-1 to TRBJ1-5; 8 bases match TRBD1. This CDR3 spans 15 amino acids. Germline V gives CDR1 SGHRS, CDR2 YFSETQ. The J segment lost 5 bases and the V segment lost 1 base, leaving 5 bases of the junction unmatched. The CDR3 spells CASSLFGQGDQPQHF. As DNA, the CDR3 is TGCGCCAGCAGCTTGTTTGGACAGGGAGATCAGCCCCAGCATTTT.

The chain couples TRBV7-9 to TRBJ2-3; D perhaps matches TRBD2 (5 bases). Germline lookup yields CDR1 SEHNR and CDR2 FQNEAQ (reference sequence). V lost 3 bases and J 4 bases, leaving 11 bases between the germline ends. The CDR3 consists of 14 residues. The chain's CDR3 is CASSLTTQPDTQYF. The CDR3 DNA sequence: TGTGCCAGCAGCTTGACTACCCAACCAGATACGCAGTATTTT. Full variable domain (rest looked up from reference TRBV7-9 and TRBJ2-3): DTGVSQNPRHKITKRGQNVTFRCDPISEHNRLYWYRQTLGQGPEFLTYFQNEAQLEKSRLLSDRFSAERPKGSFSTLEIQRTEQGDSAMYLCASSLTTQPDTQYFGPGTRLTVL.

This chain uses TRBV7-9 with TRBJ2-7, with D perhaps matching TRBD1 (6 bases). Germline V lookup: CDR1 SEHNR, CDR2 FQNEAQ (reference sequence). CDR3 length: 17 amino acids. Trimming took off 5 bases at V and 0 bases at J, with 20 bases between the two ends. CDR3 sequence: CASSLPSGAQSSYEQYF. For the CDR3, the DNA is TGTGCCAGCAGCCTCCCCTCAGGGGCCCAAAGCTCCTACGAGCAGTACTTC. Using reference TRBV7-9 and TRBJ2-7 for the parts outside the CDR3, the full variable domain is DTGVSQNPRHKITKRGQNVTFRCDPISEHNRLYWYRQTLGQGPEFLTYFQNEAQLEKSRLLSDRFSAERPKGSFSTLEIQRTEQGDSAMYLCASSLPSGAQSSYEQYFGPGTRLTVT.

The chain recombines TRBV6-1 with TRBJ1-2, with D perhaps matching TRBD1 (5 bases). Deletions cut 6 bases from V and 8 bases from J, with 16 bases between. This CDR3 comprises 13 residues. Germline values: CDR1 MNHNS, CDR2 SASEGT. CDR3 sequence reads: CASRLEQGGGYTF. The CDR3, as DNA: TGTGCCAGCAGGCTTGAGCAGGGCGGGGGCTACACCTTC.

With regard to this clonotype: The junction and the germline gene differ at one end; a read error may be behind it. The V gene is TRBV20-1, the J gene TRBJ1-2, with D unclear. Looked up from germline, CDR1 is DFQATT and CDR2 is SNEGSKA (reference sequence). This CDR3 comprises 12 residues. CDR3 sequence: CRARDLPRGYTF. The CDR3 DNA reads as TGCAGGGCTAGAGATCTGCCCCGCGGCTACACCTTC.

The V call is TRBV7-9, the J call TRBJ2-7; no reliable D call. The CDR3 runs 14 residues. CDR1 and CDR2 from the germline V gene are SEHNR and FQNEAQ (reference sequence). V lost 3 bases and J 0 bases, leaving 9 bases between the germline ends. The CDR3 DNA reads TGTGCCAGCAGCTTTATGATAAGCTCCTACGAGCAGTACTTC. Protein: CASSFMISSYEQYF.

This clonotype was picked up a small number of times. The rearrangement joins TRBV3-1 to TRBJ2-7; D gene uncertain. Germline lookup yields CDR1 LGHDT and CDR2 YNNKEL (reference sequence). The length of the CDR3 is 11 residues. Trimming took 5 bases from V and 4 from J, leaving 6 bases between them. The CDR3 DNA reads TGTGCCAGCAGCTTCTTTTACGAGCAGTACTTC. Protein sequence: CASSFFYEQYF.

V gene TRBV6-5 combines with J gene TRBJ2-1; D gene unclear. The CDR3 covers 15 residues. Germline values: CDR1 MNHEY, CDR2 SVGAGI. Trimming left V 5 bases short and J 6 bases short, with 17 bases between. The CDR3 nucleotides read TGTGCCAGCAGTCGCGCCCACGTGTCAGGCAATGAGCAGTTCTTC. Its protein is CASSRAHVSGNEQFF.

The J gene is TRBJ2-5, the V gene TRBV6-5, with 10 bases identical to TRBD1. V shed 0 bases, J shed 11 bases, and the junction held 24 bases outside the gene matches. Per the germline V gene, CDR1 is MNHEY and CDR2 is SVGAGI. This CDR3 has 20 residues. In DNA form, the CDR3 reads TGTGCCAGCAGTTACTCAGGGTTTACCCAGACCGGGACAGGGGATGGCGGGCAGTACTTC. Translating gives CASSYSGFTQTGTGDGGQYF.